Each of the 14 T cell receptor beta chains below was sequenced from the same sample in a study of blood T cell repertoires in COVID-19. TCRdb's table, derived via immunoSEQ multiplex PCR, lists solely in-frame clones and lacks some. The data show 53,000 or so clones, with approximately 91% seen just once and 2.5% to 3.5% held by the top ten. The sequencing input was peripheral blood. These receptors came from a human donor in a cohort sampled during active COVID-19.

CDR3 sequence reads: CASSQPGIPGNTIYF. The CDR3 DNA sequence: TGCGCCAGCAGCCAACCGGGGATTCCTGGAAACACCATATATTTT. This chain connects TRBV4-1 to TRBJ1-3; D remains unclear. The CDR3 length is 15 residues. V was shortened by 2 bases and J by 2 bases, with 10 bases between the two germline ends. Per germline, CDR1 MGHRA and CDR2 YSYEKL.

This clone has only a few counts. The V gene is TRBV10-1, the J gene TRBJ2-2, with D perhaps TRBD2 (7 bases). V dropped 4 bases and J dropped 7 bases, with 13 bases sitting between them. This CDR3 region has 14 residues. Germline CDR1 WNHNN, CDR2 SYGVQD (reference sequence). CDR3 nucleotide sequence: TGCGCCAGCAGTGTGCGGGGGCTTGGCGGGGAGCTGTTTTTT. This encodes CASSVRGLGGELFF.

The CDR3: CSVAGPTRNIQYF. CDR3 in DNA: TGCAGCGTTGCCGGCCCGACTCGGAACATTCAGTACTTC. This sequence joins TRBV29-1 and TRBJ2-4; D unresolved. The CDR3 length is 13 residues. V was pared by 4 bases and J by 7 bases, with 14 bases between. The germline V gene encodes CDR1 SQVTM and CDR2 ANQGSEA.

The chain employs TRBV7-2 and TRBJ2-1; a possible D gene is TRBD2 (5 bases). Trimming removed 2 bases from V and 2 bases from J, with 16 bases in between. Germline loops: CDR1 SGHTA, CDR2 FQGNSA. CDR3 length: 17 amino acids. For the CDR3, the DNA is TGTGCCAGCAGCTTACTTTCGGCGGGCGCGGCCTACAATGAGCAGTTCTTC. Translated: CASSLLSAGAAYNEQFF.

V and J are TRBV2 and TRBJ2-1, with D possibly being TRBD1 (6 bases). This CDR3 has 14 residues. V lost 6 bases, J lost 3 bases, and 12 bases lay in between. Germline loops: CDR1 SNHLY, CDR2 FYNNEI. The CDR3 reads CASSSRQVYNEQFF. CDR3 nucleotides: TGTGCCAGCAGCTCGCGACAGGTCTACAATGAGCAGTTCTTC.

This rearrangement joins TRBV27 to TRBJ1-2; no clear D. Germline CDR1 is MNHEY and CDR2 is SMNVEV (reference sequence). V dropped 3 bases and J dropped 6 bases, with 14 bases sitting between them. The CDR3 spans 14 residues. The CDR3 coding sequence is TGTGCCAGCAGTTTCCGGCAAGGGAGGCATGGCTACACCTTC. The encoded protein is CASSFRQGRHGYTF.

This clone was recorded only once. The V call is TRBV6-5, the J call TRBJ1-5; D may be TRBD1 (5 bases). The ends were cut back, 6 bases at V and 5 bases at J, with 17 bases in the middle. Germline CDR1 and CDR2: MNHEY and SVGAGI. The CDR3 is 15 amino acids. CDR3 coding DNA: TGTGCCAGCAGCCGGGGGAGGGGACGTGATCAGCCCCAGCATTTT. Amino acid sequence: CASSRGRGRDQPQHF.

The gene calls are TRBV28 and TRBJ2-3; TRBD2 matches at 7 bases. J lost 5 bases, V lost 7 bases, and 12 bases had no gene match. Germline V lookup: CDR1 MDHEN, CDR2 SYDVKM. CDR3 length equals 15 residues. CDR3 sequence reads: CASNRPGSGGDTQYF. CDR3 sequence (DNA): TGTGCCAGCAACAGACCAGGGTCGGGAGGAGATACGCAGTATTTT.

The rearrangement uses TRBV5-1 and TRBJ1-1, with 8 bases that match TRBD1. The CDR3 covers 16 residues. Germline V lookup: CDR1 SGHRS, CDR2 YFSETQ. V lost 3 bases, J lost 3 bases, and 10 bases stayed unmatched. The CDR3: CASSWSTGGTYTEAFF. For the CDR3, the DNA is TGCGCCAGCAGCTGGAGTACAGGGGGTACGTACACTGAAGCTTTCTTT.

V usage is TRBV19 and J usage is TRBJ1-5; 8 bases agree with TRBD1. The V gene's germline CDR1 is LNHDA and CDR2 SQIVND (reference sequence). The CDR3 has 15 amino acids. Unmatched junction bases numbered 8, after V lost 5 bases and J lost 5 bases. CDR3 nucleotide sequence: TGTGCCAGTAGTCCCAGGACAGGGAACGATCAGCCCCAGCATTTT. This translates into CASSPRTGNDQPQHF.

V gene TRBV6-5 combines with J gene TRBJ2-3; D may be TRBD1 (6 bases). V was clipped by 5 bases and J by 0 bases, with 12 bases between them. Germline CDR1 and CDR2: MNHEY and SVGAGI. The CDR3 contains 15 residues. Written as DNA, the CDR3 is TGTGCCAGCAGTATGGACAGAGCTAGCACAGATACGCAGTATTTT. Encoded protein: CASSMDRASTDTQYF.

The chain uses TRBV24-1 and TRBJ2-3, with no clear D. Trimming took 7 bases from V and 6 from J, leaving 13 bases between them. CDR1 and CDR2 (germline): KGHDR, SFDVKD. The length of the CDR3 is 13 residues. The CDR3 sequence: CATSERLQDTQYF. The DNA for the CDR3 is TGTGCCACCAGCGAAAGACTCCAGGATACGCAGTATTTT.

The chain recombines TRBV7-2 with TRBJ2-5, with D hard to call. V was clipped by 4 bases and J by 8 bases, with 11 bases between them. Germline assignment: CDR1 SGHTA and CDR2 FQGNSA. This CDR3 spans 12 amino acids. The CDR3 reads CASSSREATQYF. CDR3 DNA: TGTGCCAGCAGCTCCCGAGAGGCAACCCAGTACTTC. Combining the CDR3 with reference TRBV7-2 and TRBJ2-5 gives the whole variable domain GAGVSQSPSNKVTEKGKDVELRCDPISGHTALYWYRQSLGQGLEFLIYFQGNSAPDKSGLPSDRFSAERTGGSVSTLTIQRTQQEDSAVYLCASSSREATQYFGPGTRLLVL.

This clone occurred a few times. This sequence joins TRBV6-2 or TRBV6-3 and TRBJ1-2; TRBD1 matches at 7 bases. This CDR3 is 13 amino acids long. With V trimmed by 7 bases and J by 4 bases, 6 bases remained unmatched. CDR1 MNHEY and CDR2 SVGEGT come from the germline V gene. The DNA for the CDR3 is TGTGCCAGCACCCCGACAGGGTTCTATGGCTACACCTTC. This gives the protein CASTPTGFYGYTF.